The 20 T cell receptor beta chains below were found in one sample sequenced in a study of cytomegalovirus exposure and HLA in healthy donors. The primer mix had 60 Vbeta and 13 Jbeta primers. Assay: immunoSEQ multiplex PCR; the TCRdb copy retains only in-frame clones and omits some. This table has some 120,000 clones, around a tenth appearing once. The sequenced sample consisted of PBMCs. The receptors were sampled from a young man in good health and CMV-seronegative.

This clone has only a few counts. V and J are TRBV7-2 and TRBJ2-7, with 8 bases identical to TRBD1. The CDR3 has 14 amino acids. V shed 2 bases and J 4 bases; nucleotides not matched to a gene: 4. Germline V CDR1 and CDR2: SGHTA, FQGNSA. CDR3: CASSLYRDRYEQYF. The CDR3, as DNA: TGTGCCAGCAGCTTATATAGGGACAGGTACGAGCAGTACTTC.

V and J are TRBV6-4 and TRBJ1-1, with 10 bases aligning to TRBD1. The CDR3 runs to 14 residues. Germline CDR1 MRHNA, CDR2 SNTAGT. V gave up 4 bases and J gave up 3 bases; unmatched junction bases: 2. CDR3 loop: CASSVTGGHTEAFF. CDR3 in DNA: TGTGCCAGCAGTGTGACAGGGGGCCACACTGAAGCTTTCTTT.

The chain has TRBV7-9 and TRBJ1-1; D not resolved. The V gene lost 5 bases and the J gene lost 0 bases, with 13 bases spanning the gap. CDR1 and CDR2 from the germline V gene are SEHNR and FQNEAQ (reference sequence). The CDR3 loop spans 15 amino acids. For the CDR3, the DNA is TGTGCCAGCAGCGTCCGGGAATCCCTGAACACTGAAGCTTTCTTT. This codes for CASSVRESLNTEAFF.

This clone occurred a few times. The chain combines TRBV9 with TRBJ2-1; 14 bases match TRBD2. The J segment lost 3 bases and the V segment lost 2 bases, leaving 1 base of the junction unmatched. Germline V gene sequence: CDR1 SGDLS, CDR2 YYNGEE. The CDR3 runs to 16 residues. Here the CDR3 DNA reads TGTGCCAGCAGCGTGGGACTAGCGGGGGACTACAATGAGCAGTTCTTC. This encodes CASSVGLAGDYNEQFF.

The CDR3 loop reads CASSQYSGQLDYGYTF. CDR3 bases: TGTGCCAGCAGCCAGTACTCGGGACAGCTTGACTATGGCTACACCTTC. J is TRBJ1-2 and V is TRBV14, with 7 nucleotides matching TRBD1. Trimming took 3 bases from V and 3 from J; bases not matched to a gene: 10. Looked up from germline, CDR1 is SGHDN and CDR2 is FVKESK. This CDR3 has 16 residues. Combining the CDR3 with reference TRBV14 and TRBJ1-2 gives the whole variable domain EAGVTQFPSHSVIEKGQTVTLRCDPISGHDNLYWYRRVMGKEIKFLLHFVKESKQDESGMPNNRFLAERTGGTYSTLKVQPAELEDSGVYFCASSQYSGQLDYGYTFGSGTRLTVV.

J is TRBJ2-3 and V is TRBV29-1; TRBD1 matches at 7 bases. The CDR3 totals 12 residues. V shed 4 bases, J shed 6 bases, and the junction held 4 bases outside the gene matches. Germline CDR1 and CDR2: SQVTM and ANQGSEA. The CDR3 loop is CSVVQGVDTQYF. As DNA, the CDR3 is TGCAGCGTTGTGCAGGGGGTCGATACGCAGTATTTT.

This rearrangement joins TRBV10-2 to TRBJ1-3; a weak D match, TRBD1 (5 bases). Germline CDR1 reads WSHSY; CDR2 reads SAAADI. This CDR3 spans 15 amino acids. V was pared by 6 bases and J by 0 bases, with 12 bases between. The CDR3 here is CASSSGWTSGNTIYF. The CDR3 DNA sequence: TGCGCCAGCAGCTCAGGGTGGACCTCTGGAAACACCATATATTTT.

A few counts support this clone. The CDR3 DNA reads as TGTGCCAGCAGGCAGACTGGGGCCCACAGCACTGAAGCTTTCTTT. Its protein is CASRQTGAHSTEAFF. V is TRBV14 and J is TRBJ1-1; D is possibly TRBD1 (5 bases). CDR3 length equals 15 residues. The germline gives CDR1 SGHDN, CDR2 FVKESK. V shed 6 bases and J shed 4 bases, with 18 bases lying between them.

The chain recombines TRBV5-1 with TRBJ2-7; TRBD2 agrees at 12 bases. CDR1 and CDR2 (germline): SGHRS, YFSETQ. CDR3 size: 16 residues. The trim removed 0 bases at V and 0 bases at J, leaving 1 base unmatched. The CDR3 protein is CASSLGTSGDSYEQYF. CDR3 nucleotide sequence: TGCGCCAGCAGCTTGGGGACTAGCGGGGACTCCTACGAGCAGTACTTC.

This clone was observed a few times. In the same sample, other DNA sequences code for this CDR3. The J gene is TRBJ1-1, the V gene TRBV5-1; possible D gene TRBD1, 5 bases. CDR3 length equals 14 residues. Deletions cut 2 bases from V and 0 bases from J, with 8 bases between. From germline, CDR1 is SGHRS and CDR2 YFSETQ. CDR3 loop: CASSLAGMNTEAFF. In DNA, the CDR3 is TGCGCCAGCAGCTTAGCAGGGATGAACACTGAAGCTTTCTTT.

The chain is built from TRBV18 and TRBJ2-3; 12 positions match TRBD2. V lost 0 bases, J lost 2 bases, and 3 bases stayed unmatched. The CDR3 extends over 17 amino acids. In germline, CDR1 is KGHSH, CDR2 LQKENI. The CDR3 DNA reads TGTGCCAGCTCACCACCGACTAGCGGGGGTTTCACAGATACGCAGTATTTT. Protein sequence: CASSPPTSGGFTDTQYF.

The chain is built from TRBV27 and TRBJ2-3, with 7 positions matching TRBD1. The CDR3 covers 15 residues. The germline V gene has CDR1 MNHEY and CDR2 SMNVEV (reference sequence). Trimming at V came to 4 bases and at J to 1 base, leaving 5 bases not matched to a gene. CDR3 protein: CASSSLGQGTDTQYF. The CDR3 DNA sequence: TGTGCCAGCAGTTCATTAGGACAGGGCACAGATACGCAGTATTTT.

V usage is TRBV4-3 and J usage is TRBJ1-2; D remains ambiguous. The CDR3 contains 12 residues. Per the germline V gene, CDR1 is LGHNA and CDR2 is YSLEER. V lost 6 bases and J lost 7, with 12 bases in between. The CDR3 here is CASRSGVLGYTF. In DNA form, the CDR3 reads TGCGCCAGCAGATCCGGAGTTCTTGGCTACACCTTC.

This clone was counted between two and nine times. The rearrangement uses TRBV5-1 and TRBJ1-2; 8 bases match TRBD1. The CDR3 has 13 residues. CDR1 and CDR2 (germline): SGHRS, YFSETQ. J was trimmed by 4 bases and V by 4 bases; bases with no gene match: 3. The chain's CDR3 is CASSPDRAYGYTF. CDR3 nucleotides: TGCGCCAGCAGCCCGGACAGGGCCTATGGCTACACCTTC.

The chain uses TRBV7-2 and TRBJ2-1, with a tentative D call TRBD1 (6 bases). The CDR3 covers 15 residues. Germline CDR1 SGHTA, CDR2 FQGNSA. Trimming left V 5 bases short and J 3 bases short, with 14 bases between. The CDR3 protein is CASSIQGSIYNEQFF. CDR3 DNA: TGTGCCAGCAGCATTCAGGGGTCGATCTACAATGAGCAGTTCTTC.

This clone came up a few times. CDR3 sequence: CAWSWAGGTEAFF. The CDR3 nucleotides are TGTGCCTGGAGTTGGGCCGGGGGCACTGAAGCTTTCTTT. The chain employs TRBV30 and TRBJ1-1, with D tentatively TRBD1 (5 bases). Germline values: CDR1 GTSNPN, CDR2 SVGIG (reference sequence). V was pared by 2 bases and J by 4 bases, with 11 bases between. This CDR3 region has 13 residues. Supplemented by reference TRBV30 and TRBJ1-1, the full variable domain reads SQTIHQWPATLVQPVGSPLSLECTVEGTSNPNLYWYRQAAGRGLQLLFYSVGIGQISSEVPQNLSASRPQDRQFILSSKKLLLSDSGFYLCAWSWAGGTEAFFGQGTRLTVV.

This clone was seen a few times. The chain links TRBV5-1 to TRBJ2-1; 7 bases align to TRBD2. This CDR3 contains 15 residues. The junction had 4 bases not matched to a gene; V was cut back by 1 base and J by 3 bases. Germline CDR1 and CDR2: SGHRS and YFSETQ. CDR3 bases: TGCGCCAGCAGCTTGCCAAGCGGGGACTACAATGAGCAGTTCTTC. This sequence encodes CASSLPSGDYNEQFF. The full variable domain, its missing parts supplied by reference TRBV5-1 and TRBJ2-1, is KAGVTQTPRYLIKTRGQQVTLSCSPISGHRSVSWYQQTPGQGLQFLFEYFSETQRNKGNFPGRFSGRQFSNSRSEMNVSTLELGDSALYLCASSLPSGDYNEQFFGPGTRLTVL.

This clone was seen a handful of times. CDR3 coding DNA: TGCAGCGTTGCCGGCACCGGGGAGCTGTTTTTT. As protein: CSVAGTGELFF. The chain joins TRBV29-1 to TRBJ2-2; the D is unclear. CDR1 is SQVTM, CDR2 ANQGSEA, per germline. This CDR3 comprises 11 residues. With 4 bases removed from V and 4 bases from J, the gap between germline ends came to 4 bases.

A few counts support this clone. The J gene is TRBJ1-6, the V gene TRBV11-2; D not certain. V lost 1 base and J lost 7, with 11 bases in between. CDR3 length: 15 residues. Germline assignment: CDR1 SGHAT and CDR2 FQNNGV. DNA for the CDR3: TGTGCCAGCAGCTTAGGTGAGGGCCCAAATTCACCCCTCCACTTT. Its protein is CASSLGEGPNSPLHF. The full variable domain, with the rest looked up from reference TRBV11-2 and TRBJ1-6, is EAGVAQSPRYKIIEKRQSVAFWCNPISGHATLYWYQQILGQGPKLLIQFQNNGVVDDSQLPKDRFSAERLKGVDSTLKIQPAKLEDSAVYLCASSLGEGPNSPLHFGNGTRLTVT.

This clone appeared a few times. The chain uses TRBV29-1 and TRBJ1-1; D gene unclear. The V gene lost 5 bases and the J gene lost 0 bases, with 7 bases spanning the gap. The CDR3 is 12 residues long. The germline CDR1 and CDR2 sequences are SQVTM and ANQGSEA. The CDR3 DNA reads TGCAGCGTTATGAGGATGAACACTGAAGCTTTCTTT. It yields the protein CSVMRMNTEAFF.